The T cell receptor (beta chain) described here comes from a study of breast tumors, draining lymph nodes, adjacent tissues. Findings and limits, study-wide: Luminal-like breast cancer showed significantly higher tumor–nontumor repertoire similarity than basal-like.

The CDR3 consists of 16 residues. CDR1 is MGHRA and CDR2 is YSYEKL in the germline V gene. Trimming shortened V by 0 bases and J by 3 bases, and 9 bases separated the two germline ends. In its sample, this clonotype was seen many times. Its cognate antigen is unknown. The lymph nodes were axillary draining lymph nodes from breast cancer patients. TCRdb called the multiplex PCR reads again in MiXCR, with one record for every CDR3 protein. The sample has 170,000 or so distinct CDR3 sequences; approximately 30% are singletons. The sequencing input was axillary lymph node tissue. The origin of this receptor is a female donor with breast cancer. Some clones in this sample may be carry-over from other donors' samples. The chain uses TRBV4-1 and TRBJ1-6; D uncertain. CDR3 region: CASSQDGRFYNSPLHF. The CDR3 coding sequence is TGCGCCAGCAGCCAAGATGGCAGGTTCTATAATTCACCCCTCCACTTT.